This T cell receptor beta chain is drawn from a study of cytomegalovirus exposure and HLA in healthy donors. Regarding the study as a whole: Analyzed later, most CMV-associated TCR beta chains appeared HLA-restricted. Relative to the roughly 640-donor mean, N-insertions were reportedly fewer in an Asian-associated ancestry cluster in a later analysis.

Concerning this clone: Its antigen is still unknown.

The PCR employed 60 Vbeta primers together with 13 Jbeta primers. Sequenced by immunoSEQ multiplex PCR; TCRdb stores in-frame clones only, minus some. The sample has some 150,000 clones, 79% seen once. Specimen: PBMCs. The TCR sequence derives from a man aged 35 to 55 in good health and CMV-seronegative.

CDR3 sequence: CASSLTQGVETQYF. The CDR3 DNA follows: TGTGCCAGCAGCCTCACACAGGGGGTGGAGACCCAGTACTTC. The chain uses TRBV5-4 and TRBJ2-5, with 8 bases matching TRBD1. Germline V gene data show CDR1 as SGHNT and CDR2 as YYREEE (reference sequence). With 4 bases clipped from V and 5 bases from J, the junction kept 7 bases outside the gene matches. The length of the CDR3 is 14 residues.